This T cell receptor beta chain was captured by sequencing in a study of T cells in Graves' hyperthyroidism and ophthalmopathy (dated by TCRdb to between 2018 and 2020). Study-wide context: Peripheral blood samples were taken at initial diagnosis, before any treatment was given. To identify TCR V-J signatures that set the groups apart, the researchers used a discovery cohort of 100 patients, made up of under 50 with Graves' ophthalmopathy and about 60 with stable Graves' hyperthyroidism. Prospective prediction of ophthalmopathy was tested in an independent validation cohort of under 20 hyperthyroidism patients and 17 patients who later progressed to ophthalmopathy. For training and testing, the approximately 97 patients in the discovery cohort were randomly divided in a 7:3 ratio. In addition, the study compared T-cell repertoires in thyroid tissue and in blood from about six Graves' hyperthyroidism patients. Following sampling, methimazole starting at 30 mg daily was given to hyperthyroidism patients, and high-dose intravenous methylprednisolone was given to ophthalmopathy patients. The paper describes TCR Vbeta CDR3 sequencing of 140 or so peripheral blood samples, made up of fewer than 50 ophthalmopathy patients, 70 to 75 hyperthyroidism patients and about 17 progressor patients. On the study overall, not on this receptor specifically: Most expanded thyroid clonotypes (frequency above 0.001) were also detected in blood, a finding suggesting that blood repertoires may reflect thyroid immune responses. In cross-validation, a model built on a 13 V-J signature told ophthalmopathy apart from stable hyperthyroidism with 87.88% sensitivity and about 81% specificity, and in testing the same model reached 80%/75%. In validation, progression to ophthalmopathy was predicted by the model with roughly 69% sensitivity and under 85% specificity, a median of 6.5 months before onset. No statistical method was used to set the sample size in advance, and investigators knew the group allocation.

The TCR beta CDR3 regions were amplified from RNA transcripts. The TCR CDR3 was subjected to a first round of RT-PCR using the HTBI primer set and the Qiagen OneStep RT-PCR kit. Libraries were constructed in a second round of multiplex PCR, after which size selection and purification were carried out. The libraries were sequenced on an Illumina HiSeq2000 using paired-end 100 bp reads. The published analysis was carried out like this. Raw data were processed with SOAPnuke, discarding reads with adapters, uncalled bases, mean Phred below 15, or no exact constant-primer or identifier match. High-quality paired reads were merged with COPE v1.2.5, and unique nucleotide sequences were defined as clonotypes. MiTCR v1.1 was used to align the clonotypes against IMGT TRBV, TRBD and TRBJ reference segments. Only V-J combinations with frequency above 0.0001, covering about 99% of repertoires, were analysed. The TCS score was defined as F50 (clonal expansion) divided by E x V (chaos), with BLOSUM62-based TCRdist calculated between CDR3 peptides within each V-J. Welch's t-statistics and random forest reduced fewer than 550 V-J features to about 13, which were used in a naive Bayes classifier (R e1071). TCRdb itself trimmed the public reads at Q25 with fastp, ran MiXCR and retained productive beta chains. When rows share a CDR3 protein, they turn into one entry using the most common DNA and genes. The V and J calls were determined by TCRdb, not by the authors. Across this sample there are 360,000 or so distinct CDR3 sequences, with about 19% seen only once. Approximately 4% of the sample comes from the top ten.

Per the germline V gene (reference sequence), LNHNV is the CDR1 and YYDKDF is the CDR2. Measured from the cysteine to the phenylalanine, the CDR3 is 13 residues long. Only the CDR3 DNA stays, 39 bases, in frame from base 1. As to this clonotype: It lacks a known antigen. The junction departs from germline at one end; a sequencing error may be responsible.

Stable Graves' hyperthyroidism was defined as the absence of progression to ophthalmopathy over 18 months of follow-up. Hyperthyroidism patients were newly diagnosed, with disease duration under 2 months, and aged 18 to 65 years. Exclusion was applied to patients with uncontrolled infections, other autoimmune diseases, pregnancy or lactation. Diagnoses relied on clinical symptoms, serum thyroxine and TRAb, thyroid ultrasound and orbital computed tomography. PBMCs were isolated from more than 9 ml of fresh peripheral blood by Ficoll-Paque density gradient centrifugation. Total RNA was extracted with Trizol reagent, and quality was checked on an Agilent 2100 Bioanalyzer.

The sequence was obtained from a woman between 18 and 29 years old with Graves' hyperthyroidism. The sample consisted of blood. The rearrangement joined TRBV15 to TRBJ1-1; a confident D gene designation cannot be given. This receptor has the CDR3 CATSREGNTEAFF. The DNA sequence is as follows: TGTGCCACCAGCCGAGAAGGGAACACTGAAGCTTTCTTT.